These T cell receptor beta chains were read from a single sample in a study of T cell repertoires in cytomegalovirus infection. TCRdb re-called the reads with MiXCR, one entry per CDR3 protein. The sample has 250,000 to 300,000 distinct CDR3 sequences, around 15% seen once. Input material: PBMCs. All receptors derive from a human donor in good health (CMV status not recorded). Some clones in this sample may be carry-over from other donors' samples. Both conserved end residues are part of each CDR3. A D gene is named only where the DNA matches it firmly. Clone size is stated in some rows and not others, as once, few, many or a class when expanded.

v_gene	j_gene	abundance	d_gene	CDR3aa	CDR3nt
TRBV4-1	TRBJ2-7	many	.	CASSKLSGARASYEQYF	TGCGCCAGCAGCAAGCTTTCTGGGGCCAGGGCTTCGTACGAGCAGTACTTC
TRBV28	TRBJ1-4	many	.	CASSLYTGPNEKLFF	TGTGCCAGCAGTTTATACACAGGACCTAATGAAAAACTGTTTTTT
TRBV20-1	TRBJ2-7	few	.	CSAYRSPYEQYF	TGCAGTGCTTACAGGAGTCCCTACGAGCAGTACTTC
TRBV5-4	TRBJ2-1	few	TRBD2	CASSFGTSRNNEQFF	TGTGCCAGCAGCTTTGGGACTAGCCGCAACAATGAGCAGTTCTTC
TRBV2	TRBJ2-1	many	TRBD1	CASLGTESYNEQFF	TGTGCCAGCCTCGGGACAGAATCCTACAATGAGCAGTTCTTC
TRBV5-1	TRBJ1-1	few	.	CASSSEVGRNTEAFF	TGCGCCAGCAGCTCCGAAGTGGGCAGGAACACTGAAGCTTTCTTT
TRBV29-1	TRBJ2-3	.	.	CSVVGGADTQYF	TGCAGCGTTGTTGGCGGGGCAGATACGCAGTATTTT
TRBV7-2	TRBJ2-7	many	TRBD2	CASSLGGLAGSYEQYF	TGTGCCAGCAGCTTGGGGGGACTAGCGGGATCCTACGAGCAGTACTTC
TRBV20-1	TRBJ1-3	.	.	CSARDSRPRVGNTIYF	TGCAGTGCTAGAGATTCCAGGCCTCGGGTTGGAAACACCATATATTTT
TRBV5-1	TRBJ2-5	.	.	CASSLLEGETQYF	TGCGCCAGCAGCTTGCTAGAGGGAGAGACCCAGTACTTC
TRBV7-8	TRBJ1-2	many	.	CASSFRDTSYGYTF	TGTGCCAGCAGCTTCCGGGACACCTCCTATGGCTACACCTTC
TRBV5-4	TRBJ2-1	.	TRBD2	CASSLLKGLAGYNEQFF	TGTGCCAGCAGCTTGCTAAAGGGACTAGCGGGATACAATGAGCAGTTCTTC
TRBV19	TRBJ2-7	few	TRBD2	CASSEPGLGQYF	TGTGCCAGTAGTGAGCCGGGACTAGGGCAGTACTTC
TRBV28	TRBJ2-7	many	TRBD2	CATKPSGSFDEQYF	TGTGCCACCAAACCTAGCGGGAGTTTTGACGAGCAGTACTTC
TRBV6-2/TRBV6-3	TRBJ2-7	many	TRBD2	CASSDPSGRKYEQYF	TGTGCCAGCAGTGATCCTAGCGGGAGGAAATACGAGCAGTACTTC
TRBV7-3	TRBJ2-1	many	TRBD1	CASSPGPTGLNNEQFF	TGTGCCAGCAGCCCCGGACCGACAGGGCTAAACAATGAGCAGTTCTTC
TRBV12-3/TRBV12-4	TRBJ1-2	many	.	CASSSLGLFGGYTF	TGTGCCAGCAGTTCCCTTGGACTGTTCGGGGGCTACACCTTC
TRBV11-2	TRBJ2-3	few	TRBD1	CASSLTTGTGPDTQYF	TGTGCCAGCAGCTTAACTACCGGGACAGGGCCGGATACGCAGTATTTT
TRBV19	TRBJ2-2	.	.	CASSIDEITELFF	TGTGCCAGTAGTATAGATGAAATAACGGAGCTGTTTTTT
TRBV7-9	TRBJ1-6	.	TRBD1	CASSGDSFNSPLHF	TGTGCCAGCAGCGGGGACAGTTTTAATTCACCCCTCCACTTT
TRBV4-2	TRBJ1-2	.	TRBD1	CASSPGQTPYGYTF	TGTGCCAGCAGCCCGGGACAGACTCCCTATGGCTACACCTTC
TRBV24-1	TRBJ2-3	.	TRBD1	CATSDKGQPSTDTQYF	TGTGCCACCAGTGACAAGGGACAGCCTAGCACAGATACGCAGTATTTT
TRBV7-6	TRBJ2-3	many	TRBD1	CASSQGPGQGATDTQYF	TGTGCCAGCAGCCAGGGGCCGGGACAGGGGGCAACAGATACGCAGTATTTT
TRBV6-2/TRBV6-3	TRBJ2-4	.	.	CASSYPRDLAKNIQYF	TGTGCCAGCAGTTACCCCAGGGATTTAGCCAAAAACATTCAGTACTTC
TRBV6-1	TRBJ2-5	many	.	CASSAELLGRETQYF	TGTGCCAGCAGTGCAGAGCTTTTGGGCAGGGAGACCCAGTACTTC
TRBV7-3	TRBJ2-2	many	TRBD1	CASSPEGQVAGELFF	TGTGCCAGCAGCCCGGAGGGACAGGTGGCCGGGGAGCTGTTTTTT
TRBV7-4	TRBJ2-7	.	TRBD2	CASSYGTSGEQYF	TGTGCCAGCAGCTACGGGACTAGCGGCGAGCAGTACTTC
TRBV12-3/TRBV12-4	TRBJ1-1	.	TRBD1	CASSPDPTGGGEAFF	TGTGCCAGCAGTCCCGACCCCACAGGGGGGGGTGAAGCTTTCTTT
TRBV20-1	TRBJ2-5	many	.	CSAGRLGFLKETQYF	TGCAGTGCTGGACGATTGGGGTTCCTCAAAGAGACCCAGTACTTC
TRBV7-9	TRBJ2-2	many	.	CASSLGRETGELFF	TGTGCCAGCAGCTTAGGAAGGGAAACCGGGGAGCTGTTTTTT
TRBV4-1	TRBJ1-2	many	.	CASSQDGQGSYGYTF	TGCGCCAGCAGCCAAGATGGCCAGGGGTCCTATGGCTACACCTTC
TRBV7-8	TRBJ1-5	many	TRBD1	CASSLARDRNNQPQHF	TGTGCCAGCAGCTTAGCGCGGGACAGGAACAATCAGCCCCAGCATTTT
TRBV6-5	TRBJ1-1	many	.	CASSRRADTEAFF	TGTGCCAGCAGTCGCCGTGCGGACACTGAAGCTTTCTTT
TRBV20-1	TRBJ1-4	few	.	CSARKTRGVGLEKLFF	TGCAGTGCTCGGAAGACTCGGGGCGTCGGTTTAGAAAAACTGTTTTTT
TRBV6-5	TRBJ2-1	.	TRBD2	CASSQIGGVGNEQFF	TGTGCCAGCAGCCAGATCGGGGGGGTGGGGAATGAGCAGTTCTTC
TRBV20-1	TRBJ1-2	.	.	CSASGPNYGYTF	TGCAGTGCTAGTGGCCCTAACTATGGCTACACCTTC
TRBV19	TRBJ2-1	few	.	CASSISGNNEQFF	TGTGCCAGTAGTATTTCCGGGAACAATGAGCAGTTCTTC
TRBV6-4	TRBJ2-7	few	TRBD1	CASSVSPGQGATEQYF	TGTGCCAGCAGTGTCTCACCGGGACAGGGGGCGACTGAGCAGTACTTC
TRBV5-4	TRBJ1-2	many	TRBD1	CASSRAGQTINYGYTF	TGTGCCAGCAGCCGAGCGGGACAGACAATTAACTATGGCTACACCTTC
TRBV7-8	TRBJ2-3	few	TRBD1	CASSSTTGAGTDTQYF	TGTGCCAGCAGCTCCACAACAGGGGCGGGCACAGATACGCAGTATTTT
TRBV6-6	TRBJ2-3	.	TRBD2	CASSYPSLAGGRKDTQYF	TGTGCCAGCAGTTACCCCTCTTTAGCGGGGGGGCGAAAAGATACGCAGTATTTT
TRBV29-1	TRBJ1-2	.	.	CSVEGRAGLYYGYTF	TGCAGCGTTGAGGGGAGGGCAGGGCTCTACTATGGCTACACCTTC